This TCR beta chain was retrieved from a study of blood T cell repertoires in COVID-19. Study-level background: The samples span acute and convalescent COVID-19 from the United States, Italy and Spain. Nucleic acid was either cDNA or gDNA, and it came from T cells, B-cell-depleted T cells, or PBMCs.

The V end was cut by 7 bases, the J end by 8 bases, with 15 bases between. The CDR3 covers 12 residues. Looked up from germline, CDR1 is SGHDT and CDR2 is YYEEEE. Enrolled through a virtual design, the participants were between about 18 and 89 years of age and came from some 25 US areas. Original methodology: Reference gene primer amplification gave estimated nucleated cell counts. Clones were sequenced by immunoSEQ multiplex PCR, and TCRdb holds only the in-frame ones, with some missing. That table is the source of V, J and clone size, and D and trimming were worked out from the DNA. The sample holds under 300,000 clones, around 88% seen once.

The genes are TRBV5-6 and TRBJ1-2; D might be TRBD1 (6 bases). The sequence was obtained from a woman aged 40 to 50 with acute COVID-19. The source material was PBMCs or T cells enriched from blood (not recorded which). CDR3 DNA sequence: TGTGCCAGCTACAGGGAAGGTAGCGGCTACACCTTC. The encoded protein is CASYREGSGYTF. Together with reference TRBV5-6 and TRBJ1-2, the CDR3 gives the full variable domain: DAGVTQSPTHLIKTRGQQVTLRCSPKSGHDTVSWYQQALGQGPQFIFQYYEEEERQRGNFPDRFSGHQFPNYSSELNVNALLLGDSALYLCASYREGSGYTFGSGTRLTVV.